Each of the 24 T cell receptor beta chains below was sequenced from the same sample in a study of cytomegalovirus exposure and HLA in healthy donors. Vbeta (60) and Jbeta (13) primers were used in the PCR. The protocol was immunoSEQ multiplex PCR, while the TCRdb copy is restricted to in-frame clones and leaves out a portion. The data contain over 150,000 clones, 68% of them singletons. Sequenced material: PBMCs. Receptors originate from a man in his fifties in good health and CMV-seronegative.

The rearrangement links TRBV28 to TRBJ1-3, with a tentative D call TRBD1 (6 bases). CDR3 size: 14 residues. V was shortened by 6 bases and J by 1 base, with 10 bases between the two germline ends. CDR1 is MDHEN and CDR2 is SYDVKM in the germline V gene. The CDR3 DNA is TGTGCCAGCAGAAGTCAGGGGTCTGGAAACACCATATATTTT. This codes for CASRSQGSGNTIYF.

This clone is a singleton in its sample. The chain combines TRBV11-2 with TRBJ2-3; 8 positions match TRBD2. This CDR3 has 15 residues. V gave up 5 bases and J gave up 9 bases; unmatched junction bases: 13. CDR1 is SGHAT and CDR2 is FQNNGV in the germline V gene. The CDR3 sequence: CASSPRRTSRVTQYF. CDR3 sequence (DNA): TGTGCCAGCAGCCCTAGGCGGACTAGCAGGGTAACGCAGTATTTT.

This chain connects TRBV6-4 to TRBJ2-1; 7 nucleotides line up with TRBD2. The trim removed 4 bases at V and 6 bases at J, leaving 9 bases unmatched. The CDR3 runs 15 residues. Germline V gene sequence: CDR1 MRHNA, CDR2 SNTAGT. The DNA of the CDR3 is TGTGCCAGCAGTGTTCGGAGCGGCGGGGGCAATGAGCAGTTCTTC. Its protein product is CASSVRSGGGNEQFF.

The chain employs TRBV5-4 and TRBJ1-1; 7 bases fit TRBD1. V lost 2 bases, J lost 0 bases, and 4 bases stayed unmatched. The CDR3 extends over 15 amino acids. Germline CDR1 is SGHNT and CDR2 is YYREEE (reference sequence). The CDR3 sequence is CASSFTGAMNTEAFF. Here the CDR3 DNA reads TGTGCCAGCAGCTTTACAGGGGCTATGAACACTGAAGCTTTCTTT.

V gene TRBV6-1 combines with J gene TRBJ1-6, with D hard to call. With 2 bases removed from V and 7 bases from J, the gap between germline ends came to 12 bases. This CDR3 is 15 amino acids long. Germline V CDR1 and CDR2: MNHNS, SASEGT. The CDR3 DNA reads TGTGCCAGCAGTGAATGGGAGGGAGCGAATTCACCCCTCCACTTT. Its translation is CASSEWEGANSPLHF.

This clone appeared a single time. The genes are TRBV18 and TRBJ1-5; D perhaps matches TRBD1 (6 bases). Germline-derived CDR1 and CDR2 are KGHSH and LQKENI. This CDR3 spans 14 amino acids. Trimming pared 3 bases from V and 1 base from J, leaving 7 bases between. In DNA, the CDR3 is TGTGCCAGCTCACCCGACAGGAGCAATCAGCCCCAGCATTTT. Protein sequence: CASSPDRSNQPQHF.

The sample holds a few counts of this clone. V gene TRBV5-8 combines with J gene TRBJ1-1; tentatively, D is TRBD1 (6 bases). V gave up 2 bases and J gave up 4 bases, with 9 bases separating them. Germline-derived CDR1 and CDR2 are SGHTS and YDEGEE. The CDR3 consists of 13 residues. The CDR3 DNA sequence: TGTGCCAGCAGCTTAGGACAGTTCACTGAAGCTTTCTTT. Amino acid sequence: CASSLGQFTEAFF.

The chain couples TRBV4-1 to TRBJ2-5, with 8 bases that match TRBD2. The CDR3 has 16 residues. Germline CDR1 reads MGHRA; CDR2 reads YSYEKL. The V segment lost 6 bases and the J segment 5 bases; nucleotides outside the gene matches: 14. The DNA for the CDR3 is TGCGCCAGCAGGTCCGACGGGCGGGGGGTGGTGGAGACCCAGTACTTC. Translating gives CASRSDGRGVVETQYF.

This clone has more than one count but fewer than ten. V and J are TRBV9 and TRBJ2-2; maybe TRBD2 (6 bases). CDR1 is SGDLS, CDR2 YYNGEE, per germline. The V gene lost 0 bases and the J gene lost 6 bases, with 12 bases spanning the gap. The CDR3 has 15 amino acids. DNA of the CDR3: TGTGCCAGCAGCGTAGTGGGAGGTCCCCCCGGGGAGCTGTTTTTT. Encoded protein: CASSVVGGPPGELFF.

Only a few counts were recorded for this clone. The J gene is TRBJ2-3, the V gene TRBV5-8; D gene uncertain. In germline, CDR1 is SGHTS, CDR2 YDEGEE. Trimming stripped 4 bases from V and 9 bases from J, with 12 bases between. The CDR3 runs to 12 residues. The CDR3 DNA sequence: TGTGCCAGCAGCCCGCCCGAGCGAACGCAGTATTTT. Protein: CASSPPERTQYF.

The V call is TRBV6-6, the J call TRBJ2-5; the D gene is possibly TRBD2 (6 bases). CDR1 and CDR2 (germline): MNHNY, SVGAGI (reference sequence). Trimming took 7 bases from V and 4 from J, leaving 13 bases between them. The CDR3 has 13 residues. The CDR3 reads CASKRRGTETQYF. DNA of the CDR3: TGTGCCAGCAAAAGGCGGGGTACAGAGACCCAGTACTTC.

In its sample, this clone was seen a few times. The rearrangement links TRBV20-1 to TRBJ2-1; a weak D match, TRBD1 (5 bases). V dropped 5 bases and J dropped 10 bases, with 12 bases sitting between them. The CDR3 is 11 amino acids. Germline CDR1 DFQATT, CDR2 SNEGSKA (reference sequence). CDR3 sequence: CSAPRASEQFF. The CDR3, as DNA: TGCAGTGCTCCCAGGGCGTCAGAGCAGTTCTTC.

The chain recombines TRBV6-6 with TRBJ1-3; D uncertain. V shed 2 bases and J shed 0 bases, with 5 bases lying between them. This CDR3 spans 14 amino acids. CDR1 MNHNY and CDR2 SVGAGI come from the germline V gene (reference sequence). As DNA, the CDR3 is TGTGCCAGCAGTTACCGCGACTCTGGAAACACCATATATTTT. It encodes CASSYRDSGNTIYF.

The gene calls are TRBV19 and TRBJ1-5; 8 bases are a match to TRBD1. The V and J ends lost 7 bases and 5 bases, in that order; junction bases with no gene match: 10. Germline CDR1 LNHDA, CDR2 SQIVND (reference sequence). The CDR3 is 15 residues long. For the CDR3, the DNA is TGTGCCAGTAATGATGGACAGGGTTTTTATCAGCCCCAGCATTTT. It is translated as CASNDGQGFYQPQHF.

The chain carries TRBV6-5 and TRBJ2-2, with D possibly being TRBD1 (6 bases). Germline V gene sequence: CDR1 MNHEY, CDR2 SVGAGI. The V end lost 5 bases, the J end lost 4 bases, and 11 bases lay between the germline ends. The CDR3 sequence is 14 residues long. The CDR3 sequence: CASSNRVGTGELFF. As DNA, the CDR3 is TGTGCCAGCAGTAACAGGGTTGGCACCGGGGAGCTGTTTTTT.

The rearrangement uses TRBV5-1 and TRBJ1-6, with 7 bases aligning to TRBD1. This CDR3 contains 14 residues. Germline values: CDR1 SGHRS, CDR2 YFSETQ. J lost 7 bases, V lost 4 bases, and 5 bases had no gene match. This chain's CDR3 is CASSEGAFNSPLHF. The CDR3 coding sequence is TGCGCCAGCAGCGAGGGGGCTTTCAATTCACCCCTCCACTTT.

The V gene is TRBV9, the J gene TRBJ1-1; D gene unclear. Trimming took off 2 bases at V and 3 bases at J, with 11 bases between the two ends. The CDR3 runs 14 residues. CDR1 and CDR2 from the germline V gene are SGDLS and YYNGEE. For the CDR3, the DNA is TGTGCCAGCAGCGTCCGAACTACGGACACTGAAGCTTTCTTT. Its protein product is CASSVRTTDTEAFF. Supplemented by reference TRBV9 and TRBJ1-1, the full variable domain reads DSGVTQTPKHLITATGQRVTLRCSPRSGDLSVYWYQQSLDQGLQFLIQYYNGEERAKGNILERFSAQQFPDLHSELNLSSLELGDSALYFCASSVRTTDTEAFFGQGTRLTVV.

The chain recombines TRBV9 with TRBJ1-1; 10 nucleotides align to TRBD1. CDR3 length: 14 residues. The V gene's germline CDR1 is SGDLS and CDR2 YYNGEE. J was trimmed by 11 bases and V by 0 bases; bases with no gene match: 7. The CDR3 here is CASSVGQGALGAFF. DNA for the CDR3: TGTGCCAGCAGCGTAGGACAGGGGGCCCTTGGGGCTTTCTTT.

This sequence joins TRBV19 and TRBJ1-1; TRBD1 matches 8 bases. The germline V gene has CDR1 LNHDA and CDR2 SQIVND (reference sequence). This CDR3 has 14 amino acids. V was pared by 3 bases and J by 6 bases, with 6 bases of the junction left unmatched. Here the CDR3 DNA reads TGTGCCAGTAGTATGTTGGACAGGGCCGCTGAAGCTTTCTTT. Translation gives CASSMLDRAAEAFF.

The chain has TRBV9 and TRBJ1-1; TRBD1 matches 8 bases. The CDR3 is 14 amino acids. Germline CDR1 is SGDLS and CDR2 is YYNGEE. V shed 4 bases, J shed 5 bases, and the junction held 7 bases outside the gene matches. The CDR3 is CASSPRQGRTEAFF. In DNA form, the CDR3 reads TGTGCCAGCAGCCCTCGACAGGGGAGGACTGAAGCTTTCTTT.

The table lists this clone with a few counts. The chain combines TRBV6-6 with TRBJ2-7; a weak D match, TRBD2 (7 bases). Germline V gives CDR1 MNHNY, CDR2 SVGAGI (reference sequence). Trimming left V 4 bases short and J 5 bases short, with 21 bases between. This CDR3 contains 16 residues. CDR3 residues: CASSSSGGGPEDEQYF. As DNA, the CDR3 is TGTGCCAGCAGTTCCTCTGGGGGGGGGCCTGAAGACGAGCAGTACTTC.

This chain connects TRBV7-2 to TRBJ1-4; D gene unclear. Trimming took 6 bases from V and 0 from J, leaving 5 bases between them. The CDR3 runs to 13 residues. Germline assignment: CDR1 SGHTA and CDR2 FQGNSA. The CDR3 DNA reads TGTGCCAGCAGGGCAACAACTAATGAAAAACTGTTTTTT. This encodes CASRATTNEKLFF.

This clone has a handful of counts. The chain joins TRBV7-2 to TRBJ2-3, with 8 bases that match TRBD1. Germline V lookup: CDR1 SGHTA, CDR2 FQGNSA. The CDR3 extends over 15 amino acids. V gave up 2 bases and J gave up 4 bases; unmatched junction bases: 5. The CDR3 DNA reads TGTGCCAGCAGCTTACAGGGGGCGCCCCCAGATACGCAGTATTTT. Residues: CASSLQGAPPDTQYF.

The J gene is TRBJ2-6, the V gene TRBV19, with D perhaps matching TRBD1 (6 bases). The CDR3 runs to 15 residues. Trimming left V 6 bases short and J 6 bases short, with 15 bases between. Germline assignment: CDR1 LNHDA and CDR2 SQIVND (reference sequence). The CDR3 protein is CASRRTGNAANVLTF. CDR3 bases: TGTGCCAGTAGGCGTACAGGGAATGCGGCCAACGTCCTGACTTTC.